This passage covers 30 T cell receptor beta chains from one sample sequenced in a study of blood T cells in healthy people across ages. Sample-barcoded 5' priming and a J-beta primer mix drove a second PCR of about 6 to 12 cycles. Using its own MiXCR run on the 5' RACE reads, TCRdb lists one record per CDR3 protein. The data contain hundreds of thousands of distinct CDR3 sequences, 45% to 50% of them singletons. The sequencing input was blood. All receptors come from a woman in her fifties or sixties in good health.

Details on this clonotype: At one boundary the junction diverges from the germline segment, which might be a read error. The rearrangement joins TRBV18 to TRBJ2-1; D remains unclear. The CDR3 runs to 13 residues. Germline CDR1 reads KGHSH; CDR2 reads LQKENI. The DNA for the CDR3 is TGTGCCAGCTCAGCACCGCGGTTCAATGAGCAGTTCTTC. Translated: CASSAPRFNEQFF.

J is TRBJ2-7 and V is TRBV11-2; 12 bases are a match to TRBD1. The CDR3 has 18 residues. Germline CDR1 and CDR2: SGHAT and FQNNGV. V lost 7 bases, J lost 2 bases, and 15 bases stayed unmatched. The CDR3, as DNA: TGTGCCAGCAACAATCTGGGGACAGGGGGCGCGAGTACCTACGAGCAGTACTTC. Encoded protein: CASNNLGTGGASTYEQYF.

The V call is TRBV5-1, the J call TRBJ1-2, with D perhaps TRBD1 (5 bases). Germline CDR1 and CDR2: SGHRS and YFSETQ. V lost 4 bases to trimming and J lost 6 bases, with 13 bases between them. This CDR3 has 13 amino acids. CDR3 loop: CASSPQPRDGYTF. The DNA for the CDR3 is TGCGCCAGCAGCCCCCAGCCCAGGGATGGCTACACCTTC.

This CDR3 reads CASSSTGTRILNEQFF. DNA for the CDR3: TGTGCCAGCAGCTCGACCGGGACTAGAATCCTCAATGAGCAGTTCTTC. V and J are TRBV7-3 and TRBJ2-1, with 8 bases lining up with TRBD2. Germline CDR1 reads SGHTA; CDR2 reads FQGTGA. V lost 4 bases, J lost 6 bases, and 11 bases stayed unmatched. The CDR3 length is 16 residues.

This chain uses TRBV12-3 or TRBV12-4 with TRBJ2-5; the D gene is possibly TRBD1 (6 bases). Trimming took 5 bases from V and 1 from J, leaving 17 bases between them. CDR3 length equals 16 residues. The CDR3 DNA is TGTGCCAGCAGTGACAGGTCCCGGGGCTTCCAAGAGACCCAGTACTTC. Its translation is CASSDRSRGFQETQYF.

This clonotype has only one observation. This rearrangement joins TRBV27 to TRBJ2-2; 8 bases are shared with TRBD2. Unmatched junction bases numbered 14, after V lost 11 bases and J lost 3 bases. Germline lookup yields CDR1 MNHEY and CDR2 SMNVEV (reference sequence). The CDR3 is 16 residues long. Here the CDR3 reads CAGTDVREGHTGELFF. The CDR3 coding sequence is TGTGCCGGAACCGATGTACGGGAGGGGCACACCGGGGAGCTGTTTTTT.

The sample holds one count of this clonotype. The gene calls are TRBV20-1 and TRBJ1-6; D not resolved. With 0 bases removed from V and 13 bases from J, the gap between germline ends came to 10 bases. The V gene's germline CDR1 is DFQATT and CDR2 SNEGSKA (reference sequence). The CDR3 totals 12 residues. This CDR3 is CSARDQGPPLHF. The CDR3 DNA sequence: TGCAGTGCTAGAGATCAAGGTCCCCCCCTCCACTTT.

For this clonotype: With a much larger clone just one base away, this may be a read error. V is TRBV29-1 and J is TRBJ2-4; 14 bases align to TRBD2. The CDR3 has 19 amino acids. In germline, CDR1 is SQVTM, CDR2 ANQGSEA. Trimming removed 2 bases from V and 13 bases from J; junction bases left unmatched: 22. CDR3 region: CSVETPGLAGGGVYNEQYF. In DNA, the CDR3 is TGCAGCGTTGAAACCCCAGGACTAGCGGGAGGAGGGGTTTACAATGAGCAGTACTTC. Full variable domain (remainder filled in from reference TRBV29-1 and TRBJ2-4): SAVISQKPSRDICQRGTSLTIQCQVDSQVTMMFWYRQQPGQSLTLIATANQGSEATYESGFVIDKFPISRPNLTFSTLTVSNMSPEDSSIYLCSVETPGLAGGGVYNEQYFGAGTRLSVL.

The chain links TRBV3-1 to TRBJ2-1; D not certain. CDR3 length: 14 amino acids. Germline V lookup: CDR1 LGHDT, CDR2 YNNKEL (reference sequence). Trimming cost V 4 bases and J 4 bases, with 11 bases left between them. CDR3 amino acids: CASSRFPGYNEQFF. In DNA, the CDR3 is TGTGCCAGCAGCCGGTTCCCTGGGTACAATGAGCAGTTCTTC.

This clonotype was picked up a small number of times. The chain employs TRBV5-6 and TRBJ2-2; D is undetermined. The CDR3 has 12 amino acids. V was pared by 4 bases and J by 4 bases, with 5 bases between. Germline CDR1 and CDR2: SGHDT and YYEEEE. This CDR3 is CASSILTGELFF. The CDR3 DNA reads as TGTGCCAGCAGCATCCTCACCGGGGAGCTGTTTTTT.

This clonotype has a single count. The chain links TRBV11-2 to TRBJ2-3; no reliable D call. The CDR3 spans 14 residues. Per germline, CDR1 SGHAT and CDR2 FQNNGV. Trimming pared 3 bases from V and 7 bases from J, leaving 14 bases between. CDR3 DNA sequence: TGTGCCAGCAGCTTCTCCTCACCCCGCTATACGCAGTATTTT. Translated: CASSFSSPRYTQYF. Full variable domain (remainder filled in from reference TRBV11-2 and TRBJ2-3): EAGVAQSPRYKIIEKRQSVAFWCNPISGHATLYWYQQILGQGPKLLIQFQNNGVVDDSQLPKDRFSAERLKGVDSTLKIQPAKLEDSAVYLCASSFSSPRYTQYFGPGTRLTVL.

This clonotype was picked up a small number of times. This chain links TRBV2 with TRBJ2-6; tentatively, D is TRBD1 (6 bases). CDR3 length: 15 amino acids. CDR1 is SNHLY and CDR2 is FYNNEI in the germline V gene. V dropped 8 bases and J dropped 2 bases, with 13 bases sitting between them. In DNA form, the CDR3 reads TGTGCCAGCGCACAGGGTCGTGCTGGGGCCAACGTCCTGACTTTC. It yields the protein CASAQGRAGANVLTF.

The V and J genes are TRBV20-1 and TRBJ1-1; D is perhaps TRBD1 (5 bases). The germline V and J ends were trimmed by 1 base and 2 bases, with 17 bases remaining between them. Germline CDR1 is DFQATT and CDR2 is SNEGSKA (reference sequence). The CDR3 extends over 16 amino acids. Written as DNA, the CDR3 is TGCAGTGCTAGAGGCCTTAGGGGAGGGTATAACACTGAAGCTTTCTTT. Its protein is CSARGLRGGYNTEAFF.

The chain recombines TRBV5-1 with TRBJ2-7, with D perhaps matching TRBD1 (6 bases). Trimming took off 6 bases at V and 6 bases at J, with 19 bases between the two ends. CDR1 is SGHRS and CDR2 is YFSETQ in the germline V gene. The CDR3 covers 14 residues. CDR3 sequence: CASNQGRMTGEQYF. The CDR3 DNA reads as TGCGCCAGCAACCAGGGTCGGATGACAGGCGAGCAGTACTTC.

This clonotype showed up just a few times. The chain combines TRBV11-2 with TRBJ2-1; 10 bases match TRBD2. CDR1 and CDR2 (germline): SGHAT, FQNNGV. The CDR3 spans 16 residues. The V gene end was trimmed by 1 base and the J gene end by 5 bases; junction bases not matched to a gene: 5. This chain's CDR3 is CASSLVLAGGNNEQFF. The CDR3, as DNA: TGTGCCAGCAGCTTAGTCTTAGCGGGAGGCAACAATGAGCAGTTCTTC. Using reference TRBV11-2 and TRBJ2-1 for the parts outside the CDR3, the full variable domain is EAGVAQSPRYKIIEKRQSVAFWCNPISGHATLYWYQQILGQGPKLLIQFQNNGVVDDSQLPKDRFSAERLKGVDSTLKIQPAKLEDSAVYLCASSLVLAGGNNEQFFGPGTRLTVL.

The rearrangement links TRBV6-5 to TRBJ1-2; 8 bases are shared with TRBD1. The CDR3 totals 15 residues. V gave up 0 bases and J gave up 7 bases; unmatched junction bases: 7. Looked up from germline, CDR1 is MNHEY and CDR2 is SVGAGI. The CDR3 loop reads CASSYSPDRVGGYTF. CDR3 sequence (DNA): TGTGCCAGCAGTTACTCCCCGGACAGGGTTGGTGGCTACACCTTC.

This clonotype was observed a few times. This chain connects TRBV7-2 to TRBJ1-2; tentative D call: TRBD1 (5 bases). Germline CDR1 reads SGHTA; CDR2 reads FQGNSA. V was pared by 5 bases and J by 4 bases, with 20 bases between. The CDR3 sequence is 16 residues long. Here the CDR3 DNA reads TGTGCCAGCAGCCGCGAAGGAACAGGACGAAGCTATGGCTACACCTTC. Its protein is CASSREGTGRSYGYTF.

This clonotype was counted only a few times. The rearrangement links TRBV29-1 to TRBJ2-5; the D gene is possibly TRBD2 (7 bases). V was pared by 0 bases and J by 11 bases, with 25 bases between. This CDR3 contains 16 residues. Germline values: CDR1 SQVTM, CDR2 ANQGSEA. The CDR3 DNA sequence: TGCAGCGTTGAAGATGGGGTGGACAGTATGGGGAGGGGGCAGTACTTC. Its protein is CSVEDGVDSMGRGQYF.

The chain is built from TRBV27 and TRBJ2-1, with D unclear. Per the germline V gene, CDR1 is MNHEY and CDR2 is SMNVEV (reference sequence). The CDR3 runs to 12 residues. V was pared by 5 bases and J by 11 bases, with 13 bases between. The CDR3 here is CASSRPPAKQFF. In DNA, the CDR3 is TGTGCCAGCAGTCGTCCCCCGGCTAAGCAGTTCTTC.

V gene TRBV6-5 combines with J gene TRBJ2-2, with 9 nucleotides matching TRBD1. Germline CDR1 is MNHEY and CDR2 is SVGAGI. The CDR3 has 14 amino acids. Trimming at V came to 10 bases and at J to 4 bases, leaving 7 bases not matched to a gene. In DNA, the CDR3 is TGTGCCACCTGGACAGGGGAGGGCACCGGGGAGCTGTTTTTT. Encoded protein: CATWTGEGTGELFF.

This clonotype has just one count. The V call is TRBV30, the J call TRBJ1-2; 10 bases are a match to TRBD1. The CDR3 spans 14 residues. The germline CDR1 and CDR2 sequences are GTSNPN and SVGIG (reference sequence). The V and J ends lost 3 bases and 2 bases, in that order; junction bases with no gene match: 3. CDR3 nucleotides: TGTGCCTGGAGAAGACAGGGGGCGAACTATGGCTACACCTTC. Its protein product is CAWRRQGANYGYTF.

This clonotype was seen at least ten times. The gene calls are TRBV5-1 and TRBJ2-4; the D gene could be TRBD1 or TRBD2 (7 bases each). Germline lookup yields CDR1 SGHRS and CDR2 YFSETQ. The CDR3 extends over 16 amino acids. Deletions cut 2 bases from V and 3 bases from J, with 15 bases between. In nucleotides, the CDR3 is TGCGCCAGCAGCTTACAGGGGAGGGAAAACAAAAACATTCAGTACTTC. Amino acids: CASSLQGRENKNIQYF.

On this clonotype: The junction departs from the called germline gene at one end, perhaps through a read error. This sequence joins TRBV25-1 and TRBJ1-1; no clear D. Germline CDR1 is MGHDK and CDR2 is SYGVNS. This CDR3 contains 13 residues. CDR3 loop: CASSTQVNTETFF. CDR3 coding DNA: TGTGCCAGCAGCACTCAGGTGAACACTGAAACTTTCTTT.

J is TRBJ2-5 and V is TRBV6-5; 11 bases align to TRBD1. With the DNA end fitting TRBJ2-7 better, the J assignment may be wrong. The length of the CDR3 is 16 residues. Per germline, CDR1 MNHEY and CDR2 SVGAGI. Here the CDR3 DNA reads TGTGCCAGCAGTTACGACTCTCGGACAGGGGGCGGCGAGCAGTACTTC. This translates into CASSYDSRTGGGEQYF.

The rearrangement joins TRBV20-1 to TRBJ2-1, with D possibly matching TRBD2 (6 bases). The germline CDR1 and CDR2 sequences are DFQATT and SNEGSKA (reference sequence). The V gene lost 4 bases and the J gene lost 0 bases, with 16 bases spanning the gap. The CDR3 runs to 16 residues. The DNA of the CDR3 is TGCAGTGCTATCAACTGGCTAGCGAGCTCCTACAATGAGCAGTTCTTC. Translating it yields CSAINWLASSYNEQFF.

This clonotype was seen a single time. V and J are TRBV20-1 and TRBJ2-4; no firm D call. The J call is in doubt because the DNA end fits TRBJ2-7 better. The CDR3 spans 13 residues. Looked up from germline, CDR1 is DFQATT and CDR2 is SNEGSKA (reference sequence). The CDR3 spells CSARPEVSYEQYF. The CDR3 nucleotides are TGCAGTGCTAGACCCGAGGTTTCCTACGAGCAGTACTTC.

This clonotype has only a few counts. The chain is built from TRBV20-1 and TRBJ2-7; the match to TRBD2 covers 8 bases. CDR1 is DFQATT and CDR2 is SNEGSKA in the germline V gene (reference sequence). The CDR3 covers 13 residues. The V and J ends lost 4 bases and 3 bases, in that order; junction bases with no gene match: 5. CDR3 in amino acids: CSANSGAIYEQYF. The CDR3 nucleotides are TGCAGTGCTAATAGCGGGGCTATCTACGAGCAGTACTTC.

CDR3 loop: CASSSQGGGEKLFF. CDR3 bases: TGTGCCAGCAGCTCACAGGGCGGGGGCGAAAAACTGTTTTTT. V and J are TRBV7-9 and TRBJ1-4, with a weak D call TRBD1 (6 bases). Germline lookup yields CDR1 SEHNR and CDR2 FQNEAQ (reference sequence). The CDR3 is made up of 14 amino acids. V lost 4 bases to trimming and J lost 8 bases, with 14 bases between them.

In DNA, the CDR3 is TGTGCCAGCTCGCGTTCGACTAGCGGAGGGACCGGGGAGCTGTTTTTT. As protein: CASSRSTSGGTGELFF. This chain joins TRBV18 and TRBJ2-2; TRBD2 agrees at 9 bases. Trimming took 6 bases from V and 5 from J; bases not matched to a gene: 10. The CDR3 spans 16 residues. Germline assignment: CDR1 KGHSH and CDR2 LQKENI.

In DNA form, the CDR3 reads TGTGCCAGCAGCCCCCCGCAGGAGCGGTCGTACTCCCGATACAATGAGCAGTTCTTC. Protein sequence: CASSPPQERSYSRYNEQFF. The chain has TRBV5-6 and TRBJ2-1; possibly TRBD2 for D (5 bases). Germline V gene sequence: CDR1 SGHDT, CDR2 YYEEEE. V lost 4 bases to trimming and J lost 4 bases, with 27 bases between them. CDR3 length equals 19 residues. Together with reference TRBV5-6 and TRBJ2-1, the CDR3 gives the full variable domain: DAGVTQSPTHLIKTRGQQVTLRCSPKSGHDTVSWYQQALGQGPQFIFQYYEEEERQRGNFPDRFSGHQFPNYSSELNVNALLLGDSALYLCASSPPQERSYSRYNEQFFGPGTRLTVL.